This note documents a single T cell receptor beta chain sequence. Seattle participants joined during active infection and were tracked over time. This sample is drawn from a study of blood T cell repertoires in COVID-19. Per germline, CDR1 SNHLY and CDR2 FYNNEI. V lost 0 bases and J lost 10, with 13 bases in between. The CDR3 extends over 15 amino acids. The authors' processing: Estimation of nucleated cell counts relied on the amplification of reference gene primers. Sequencing used immunoSEQ multiplex PCR; TCRdb keeps in-frame clones, though not all of them. V and J calls and clone size are those listed in that table; D and trimming were worked out from the DNA. The sample has approximately 70,000 clones, about four fifths seen once; the top ten hold just under 15%.

Source material: peripheral blood. J is TRBJ1-6 and V is TRBV2; D unresolved. This TCR was recovered from a man aged 60 to 75 with COVID-19, enrolled during active disease. CDR3 DNA: TGTGCCAGCAGTGAAGCGTCAGGCACGGGGTCACCCCTCCACTTT. Its protein is CASSEASGTGSPLHF.